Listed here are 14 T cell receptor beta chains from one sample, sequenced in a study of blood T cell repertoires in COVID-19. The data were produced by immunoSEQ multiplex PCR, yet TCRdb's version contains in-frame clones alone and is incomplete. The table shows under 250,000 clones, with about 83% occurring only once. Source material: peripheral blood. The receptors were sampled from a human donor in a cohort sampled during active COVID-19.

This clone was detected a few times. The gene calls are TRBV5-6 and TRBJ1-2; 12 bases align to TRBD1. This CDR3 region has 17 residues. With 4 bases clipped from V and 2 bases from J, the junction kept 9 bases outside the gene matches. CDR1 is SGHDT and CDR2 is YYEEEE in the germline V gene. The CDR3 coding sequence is TGTGCCAGCAGCCCAGGGACAGGGGGCTCGGCGAACTATGGCTACACCTTC. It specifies CASSPGTGGSANYGYTF. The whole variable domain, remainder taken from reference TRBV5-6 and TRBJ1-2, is DAGVTQSPTHLIKTRGQQVTLRCSPKSGHDTVSWYQQALGQGPQFIFQYYEEEERQRGNFPDRFSGHQFPNYSSELNVNALLLGDSALYLCASSPGTGGSANYGYTFGSGTRLTVV.

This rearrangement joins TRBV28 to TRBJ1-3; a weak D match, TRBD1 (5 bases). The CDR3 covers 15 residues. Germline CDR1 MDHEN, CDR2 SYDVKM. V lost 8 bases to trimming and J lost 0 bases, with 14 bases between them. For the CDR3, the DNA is TGTGCCAGCCAGGGATATATAACCTCTGGAAACACCATATATTTT. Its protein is CASQGYITSGNTIYF.

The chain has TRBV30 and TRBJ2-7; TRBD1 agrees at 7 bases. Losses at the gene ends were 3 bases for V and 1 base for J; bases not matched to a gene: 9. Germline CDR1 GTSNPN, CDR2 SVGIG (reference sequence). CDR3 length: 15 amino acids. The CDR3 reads CAWSLYRGKSYEQYF. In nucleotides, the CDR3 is TGTGCCTGGAGCCTTTACAGGGGAAAGTCCTACGAGCAGTACTTC.

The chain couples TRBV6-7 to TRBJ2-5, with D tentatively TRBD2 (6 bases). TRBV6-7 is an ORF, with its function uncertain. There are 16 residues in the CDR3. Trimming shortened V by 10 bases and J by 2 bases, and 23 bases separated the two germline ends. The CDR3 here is CATPGVQPPVQETQYF. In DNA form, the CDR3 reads TGTGCCACCCCGGGGGTACAGCCGCCCGTACAAGAGACCCAGTACTTC.

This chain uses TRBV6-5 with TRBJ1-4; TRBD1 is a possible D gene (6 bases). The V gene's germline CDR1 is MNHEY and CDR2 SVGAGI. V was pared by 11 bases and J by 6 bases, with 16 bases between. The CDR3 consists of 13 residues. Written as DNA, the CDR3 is TGTGCCTCGAAAGCAGGGGCCGATGAAAAACTGTTTTTT. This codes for CASKAGADEKLFF.

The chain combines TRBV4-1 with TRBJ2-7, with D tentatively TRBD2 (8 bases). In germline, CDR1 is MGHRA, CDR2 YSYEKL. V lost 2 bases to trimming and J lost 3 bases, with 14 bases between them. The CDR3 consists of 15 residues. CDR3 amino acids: CASSQIAGQNYEQYF. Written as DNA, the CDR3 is TGCGCCAGCAGCCAAATAGCGGGACAGAACTACGAGCAGTACTTC.

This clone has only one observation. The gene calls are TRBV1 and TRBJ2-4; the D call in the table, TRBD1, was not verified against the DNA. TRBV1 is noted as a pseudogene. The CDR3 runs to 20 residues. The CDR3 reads CTSSQDSAGWDLAAKNIQYF. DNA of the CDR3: TGCACCAGCAGCCAAGATTCGGCAGGGTGGGATCTTGCAGCCAAAAACATTCAGTACTTC.

The CDR3 DNA is TGCGCCAGCAGCTTGGACCAGGGGGGTACCTATGGCTACACCTTC. Protein: CASSLDQGGTYGYTF. The chain has TRBV5-1 and TRBJ1-2; 7 nucleotides match TRBD1. The CDR3 runs to 15 residues. CDR1 and CDR2 (germline): SGHRS, YFSETQ. Trimming cost V 0 bases and J 4 bases; bases outside gene matches: 6.

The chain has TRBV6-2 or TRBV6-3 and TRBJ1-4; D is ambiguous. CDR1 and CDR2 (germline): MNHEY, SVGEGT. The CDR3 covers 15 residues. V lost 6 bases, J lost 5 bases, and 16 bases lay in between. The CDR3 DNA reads TGTGCCAGCAGCCGACTCCTAAGTCTGAATGAAAAACTGTTTTTT. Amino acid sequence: CASSRLLSLNEKLFF.

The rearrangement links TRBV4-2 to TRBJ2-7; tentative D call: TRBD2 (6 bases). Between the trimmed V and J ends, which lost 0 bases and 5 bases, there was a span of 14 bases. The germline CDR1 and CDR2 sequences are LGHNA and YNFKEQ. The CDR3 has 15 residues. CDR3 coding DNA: TGTGCCAGCAGCCAAGAATTGAGACTAGTCGACGAGCAGTACTTC. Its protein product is CASSQELRLVDEQYF.

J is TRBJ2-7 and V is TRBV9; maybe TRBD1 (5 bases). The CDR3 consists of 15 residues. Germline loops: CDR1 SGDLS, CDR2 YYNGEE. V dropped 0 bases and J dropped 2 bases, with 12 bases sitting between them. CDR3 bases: TGTGCCAGCAGCGTAGCCACAGGTGCCGCCTACGAGCAGTACTTC. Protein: CASSVATGAAYEQYF.

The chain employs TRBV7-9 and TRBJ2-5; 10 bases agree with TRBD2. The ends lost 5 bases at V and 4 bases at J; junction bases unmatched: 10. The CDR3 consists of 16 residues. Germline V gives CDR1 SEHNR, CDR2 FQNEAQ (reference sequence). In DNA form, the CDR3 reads TGTGCCAGCAGCCCAGTGGCTAGCGGGGGCCCAGAGACCCAGTACTTC. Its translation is CASSPVASGGPETQYF.

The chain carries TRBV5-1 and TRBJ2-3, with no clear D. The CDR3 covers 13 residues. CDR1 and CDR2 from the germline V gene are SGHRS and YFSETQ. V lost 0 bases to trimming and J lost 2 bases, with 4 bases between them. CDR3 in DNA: TGCGCCAGCAGCTTGGCCTACACAGATACGCAGTATTTT. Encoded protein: CASSLAYTDTQYF.

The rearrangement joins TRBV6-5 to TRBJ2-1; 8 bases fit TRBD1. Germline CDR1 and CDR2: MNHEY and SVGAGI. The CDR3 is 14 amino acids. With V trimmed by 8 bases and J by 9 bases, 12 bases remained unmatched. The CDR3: CASSYGTGRFEQFF. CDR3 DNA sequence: TGTGCCAGCTCCTACGGGACAGGCCGATTTGAGCAGTTCTTC.